The T cell receptor (beta chain) under discussion was sequenced for a study of blood T cell repertoires in COVID-19. About the study: COVID-19 samples collected from the United States, Italy and Spain covered acute and convalescent phases. PBMCs, B-cell-depleted T cells, or T cells provided the cDNA or gDNA that made up the material.

Original analysis: The assay estimated nucleated cells by amplifying reference gene primers. Sequencing used immunoSEQ multiplex PCR; TCRdb keeps in-frame clones, though not all of them. That table furnishes V, J and clone size, whereas the DNA furnished D and trimming. This table holds 150,000 to 200,000 clones, approximately 80% found once. The CDR3 is 14 residues long. V lost 6 bases to trimming and J lost 8 bases; unmatched junction nucleotides: 8. Germline V gives CDR1 MNHEY, CDR2 SMNVEV (reference sequence). One Seattle source followed patients from active infection through their disease course.

The sequenced material came from peripheral blood. J is TRBJ1-4 and V is TRBV27, with TRBD1 matching over 8 bases. The TCR sequence derives from a woman in her seventies with COVID-19, enrolled during active disease. The CDR3 region has the DNA TGTGCCAGCAGCCCAACAGGGGGAAACGAAAAACTGTTTTTT. Protein product: CASSPTGGNEKLFF. Based on the CDR3 plus reference TRBV27 and TRBJ1-4, the full variable domain is EAQVTQNPRYLITVTGKKLTVTCSQNMNHEYMSWYRQDPGLGLRQIYYSMNVEVTDKGDVPEGYKVSRKEKRNFPLILESPSPNQTSLYFCASSPTGGNEKLFFGSGTQLSVL.